This TCR beta chain was obtained from a study of blood T cell repertoires in COVID-19. Study-level information: The United States, Italy and Spain were the sources of the acute and convalescent COVID-19 samples.

Measured with immunoSEQ multiplex PCR; TCRdb has only the in-frame clones, and not every one. This table has some 260,000 clones, 80% to 90% appearing once. The germline V gene has CDR1 SGDLS and CDR2 YYNGEE. Deletions cut 0 bases from V and 3 bases from J, with 9 bases between. The CDR3 totals 14 residues. The chain recombines TRBV9 with TRBJ1-1; D possibly corresponds to TRBD1 (5 bases). Sequencing used peripheral blood. The TCR sequence derives from a man aged 80 or over with acute or convalescent COVID-19. The CDR3: CASSVDGGDTEAFF. DNA for the CDR3: TGTGCCAGCAGCGTAGACGGAGGGGACACTGAAGCTTTCTTT.